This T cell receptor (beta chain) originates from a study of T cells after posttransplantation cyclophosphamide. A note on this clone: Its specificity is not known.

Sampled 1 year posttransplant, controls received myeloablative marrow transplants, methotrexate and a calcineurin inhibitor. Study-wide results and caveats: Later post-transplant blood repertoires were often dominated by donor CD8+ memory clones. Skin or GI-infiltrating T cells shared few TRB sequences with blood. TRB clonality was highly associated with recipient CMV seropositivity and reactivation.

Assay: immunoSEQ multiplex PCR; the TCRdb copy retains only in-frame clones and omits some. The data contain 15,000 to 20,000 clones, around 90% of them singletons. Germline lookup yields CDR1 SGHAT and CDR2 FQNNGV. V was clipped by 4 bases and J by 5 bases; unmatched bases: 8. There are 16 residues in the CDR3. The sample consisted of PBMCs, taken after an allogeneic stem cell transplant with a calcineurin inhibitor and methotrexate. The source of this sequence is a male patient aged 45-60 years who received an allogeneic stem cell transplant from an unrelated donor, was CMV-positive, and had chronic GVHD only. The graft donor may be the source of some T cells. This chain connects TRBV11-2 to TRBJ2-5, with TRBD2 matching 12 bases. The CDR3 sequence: CASSSRRTSGDETQYF. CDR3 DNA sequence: TGTGCCAGCAGCTCGCGTAGGACTAGCGGGGATGAGACCCAGTACTTC. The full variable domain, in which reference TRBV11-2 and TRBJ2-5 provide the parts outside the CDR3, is EAGVAQSPRYKIIEKRQSVAFWCNPISGHATLYWYQQILGQGPKLLIQFQNNGVVDDSQLPKDRFSAERLKGVDSTLKIQPAKLEDSAVYLCASSSRRTSGDETQYFGPGTRLLVL.